These 4 T cell receptor beta chains were all obtained from the same sample, sequenced in a study of CXCR3-negative and CXCR3-positive naive CD8 T cells. Whole-study results and caveats: More hydrophobic TRB CDR3s were found in CXCR3-positive naive cells than in CXCR3-negative naive cells.

Carrying UMI labels, the TRB cDNA libraries were prepared through 5' RACE. TCRdb processed the 5' RACE reads again and assigns one entry to each CDR3 protein, with no DNA. Its clone listing holds under 90,000 distinct CDR3 sequences. Their specific antigens are unknown. Sample: naive CXCR3+ CD8+ T cells from blood. Sample subset: CD45RO-CCR7+CD27+CD95- naive CD8+ T cells expressing CXCR3 (TNR3+). Receptors originate from a human donor in good health. Some clones in this sample may be carry-over from other donors' samples.

This chain connects TRBV20-1 to TRBJ1-1; TCRdb's D call of TRBD1 is untestable without DNA. CDR3 size: 13 residues. Germline values: CDR1 DFQATT, CDR2 SNEGSKA (reference sequence). The CDR3 loop is CSATRPTENEAFF.

The rearrangement links TRBV14 to TRBJ2-1; the D gene TCRdb calls, TRBD2, cannot be checked with no DNA. Germline CDR1 SGHDN, CDR2 FVKESK. The CDR3 loop spans 14 amino acids. The CDR3: CASSQGWADNEQFF.

The V gene is TRBV27, the J gene TRBJ2-5; TCRdb's D call, TRBD2, is unchecked because there is no DNA. The CDR3 runs to 14 residues. From germline, CDR1 is MNHEY and CDR2 SMNVEV (reference sequence). The CDR3 reads CASGVAGDRETQYF.

The chain employs TRBV25-1 and TRBJ2-7; the D gene TCRdb calls, TRBD1, cannot be checked with no DNA. CDR1 is MGHDK, CDR2 SYGVNS, per germline. The CDR3 contains 12 residues. Here the CDR3 reads CASSEGRHEQYF.